A single sample is the source of the 23 T cell receptor beta chains below, sequenced in a study of cytomegalovirus exposure and HLA in healthy donors. PCR amplification relied on 60 Vbeta primers (plus 13 Jbeta primers). Sequenced by immunoSEQ multiplex PCR; TCRdb stores in-frame clones only, minus some. In the table there are roughly 180,000 clones, roughly 80% of which are singletons. The material sequenced was PBMCs. The source is a middle-aged man in good health and CMV-seronegative.

This clone has only a few counts. The J gene is TRBJ2-3, the V gene TRBV10-3, with 12 bases matching TRBD2. Germline loops: CDR1 ENHRY, CDR2 SYGVKD. Trimming at V came to 5 bases and at J to 2 bases, leaving 8 bases not matched to a gene. The CDR3 loop spans 17 amino acids. The CDR3 DNA reads TGTGCCATCAGTACACGGGGACTAGCGGGCTTCACAGATACGCAGTATTTT. As protein: CAISTRGLAGFTDTQYF.

This chain uses TRBV5-1 with TRBJ2-5; TRBD2 agrees at 9 bases. Trimming at V came to 9 bases and at J to 0 bases, leaving 9 bases not matched to a gene. CDR1 is SGHRS and CDR2 is YFSETQ in the germline V gene. The CDR3 sequence is 15 residues long. The CDR3 DNA sequence: TGCGCCACCTCGGAACTAGCGGGTAACCAAGAGACCCAGTACTTC. It codes for CATSELAGNQETQYF. The complete variable domain, with remaining parts taken from reference TRBV5-1 and TRBJ2-5, reads KAGVTQTPRYLIKTRGQQVTLSCSPISGHRSVSWYQQTPGQGLQFLFEYFSETQRNKGNFPGRFSGRQFSNSRSEMNVSTLELGDSALYLCATSELAGNQETQYFGPGTRLLVL.

This rearrangement joins TRBV5-1 to TRBJ2-1; perhaps TRBD2 as D (5 bases). This CDR3 region has 12 residues. Germline assignment: CDR1 SGHRS and CDR2 YFSETQ. V was cut by 4 bases and J by 5 bases, with 7 bases left in between. CDR3 coding DNA: TGCGCCAGCAGCCCGGGGAACAATGAGCAGTTCTTC. Its translation is CASSPGNNEQFF.

The chain joins TRBV6-5 to TRBJ2-3; D ambiguous. This CDR3 is 13 amino acids long. Germline-derived CDR1 and CDR2 are MNHEY and SVGAGI. Trimming stripped 5 bases from V and 1 base from J, with 7 bases between. The CDR3 spells CASSPQGTDTQYF. CDR3 nucleotides: TGTGCCAGCAGTCCTCAGGGCACAGATACGCAGTATTTT.

A remark on this clone: Relative to the germline gene, one junction end is altered; a read error may explain this. The V gene is TRBV28, the J gene TRBJ1-1; maybe TRBD1 (6 bases). Germline V lookup: CDR1 MDHEN, CDR2 SYDVKM. The CDR3 consists of 15 residues. CDR3 in amino acids: CASIPTGRSNSEAFF. The CDR3 bases are TGTGCCAGCATCCCTACAGGGAGATCGAACTCTGAAGCTTTCTTT.

The chain has TRBV5-1 and TRBJ2-7, with D perhaps TRBD2 (5 bases). The CDR3 has 14 amino acids. Germline V gives CDR1 SGHRS, CDR2 YFSETQ. The V and J ends lost 0 bases and 6 bases respectively, with 13 bases between them. CDR3 region: CASSLGVPAGEQYF. For the CDR3, the DNA is TGCGCCAGCAGCTTGGGCGTACCCGCGGGCGAGCAGTACTTC.

The chain employs TRBV5-1 and TRBJ1-3; D uncertain. CDR3 length: 17 residues. V was cut by 0 bases and J by 0 bases, with 13 bases left in between. The germline gives CDR1 SGHRS, CDR2 YFSETQ. The CDR3 nucleotides are TGCGCCAGCAGCTTGGTCCCTGACAAGACCTCTGGAAACACCATATATTTT. It encodes CASSLVPDKTSGNTIYF.

The V gene is TRBV7-2, the J gene TRBJ2-3; D gene ambiguous. Germline V gene sequence: CDR1 SGHTA, CDR2 FQGNSA. Trimming cost V 3 bases and J 10 bases, with 8 bases left between them. The CDR3 spans 11 residues. The CDR3 sequence: CASSFGTSQYF. The CDR3 coding sequence is TGTGCCAGCAGCTTCGGTACTTCGCAGTATTTT. Drawing the rest from reference TRBV7-2 and TRBJ2-3, the complete variable domain is GAGVSQSPSNKVTEKGKDVELRCDPISGHTALYWYRQSLGQGLEFLIYFQGNSAPDKSGLPSDRFSAERTGGSVSTLTIQRTQQEDSAVYLCASSFGTSQYFGPGTRLTVL.

The gene calls are TRBV5-4 and TRBJ1-1; 8 bases line up with TRBD1. With 4 bases clipped from V and 1 base from J, the junction kept 6 bases outside the gene matches. Germline CDR1 is SGHNT and CDR2 is YYREEE (reference sequence). The CDR3 is made up of 15 amino acids. The CDR3 is CASSGVGQANTEAFF. Written as DNA, the CDR3 is TGTGCCAGCAGCGGGGTGGGACAGGCGAACACTGAAGCTTTCTTT.

J is TRBJ2-5 and V is TRBV29-1; 10 nucleotides match TRBD2. The CDR3 totals 14 residues. V lost 4 bases, J lost 6 bases, and 8 bases stayed unmatched. Germline V gives CDR1 SQVTM, CDR2 ANQGSEA. The CDR3 region has the DNA TGCAGCGTTGGGACTAGCGGAGCTGGGCAGACCCAGTACTTC. This encodes CSVGTSGAGQTQYF. The variable domain in full, with the rest retrieved from reference TRBV29-1 and TRBJ2-5, is SAVISQKPSRDICQRGTSLTIQCQVDSQVTMMFWYRQQPGQSLTLIATANQGSEATYESGFVIDKFPISRPNLTFSTLTVSNMSPEDSSIYLCSVGTSGAGQTQYFGPGTRLLVL.

V usage is TRBV28 and J usage is TRBJ2-1; TRBD2 might be the D (6 bases). CDR3 length equals 12 residues. Germline V gives CDR1 MDHEN, CDR2 SYDVKM. V lost 2 bases and J 10 bases, leaving 9 bases between the germline ends. CDR3 loop: CASSLLAREQFF. In DNA, the CDR3 is TGTGCCAGCAGTTTACTAGCGCGGGAGCAGTTCTTC. The full variable domain, in which reference TRBV28 and TRBJ2-1 provide the parts outside the CDR3, is DVKVTQSSRYLVKRTGEKVFLECVQDMDHENMFWYRQDPGLGLRLIYFSYDVKMKEKGDIPEGYSVSREKKERFSLILESASTNQTSMYLCASSLLAREQFFGPGTRLTVL.

This chain connects TRBV7-9 to TRBJ2-7, with 7 bases matching TRBD2. The junction had 9 bases not matched to a gene; V was cut back by 5 bases and J by 5 bases. Germline V gene lookup returns CDR1 SEHNR and CDR2 FQNEAQ (reference sequence). The CDR3 spans 14 residues. Here the CDR3 DNA reads TGTGCCAGCAGCCCTCGAGGGAGGGGCAACGAGCAGTACTTC. As protein: CASSPRGRGNEQYF.

This chain connects TRBV6-1 to TRBJ1-2, with a possible D match to TRBD1 (5 bases). Between the trimmed V and J ends, which lost 2 bases and 3 bases, there was a span of 7 bases. The CDR3 is 13 amino acids. Germline V gene data show CDR1 as MNHNS and CDR2 as SASEGT. The CDR3 bases are TGTGCCAGCAGTGAAAACAGGTACTATGGCTACACCTTC. It yields the protein CASSENRYYGYTF.

The V call is TRBV29-1, the J call TRBJ2-1, with D possibly being TRBD2 (5 bases). The length of the CDR3 is 12 residues. In germline, CDR1 is SQVTM, CDR2 ANQGSEA. CDR3: CVGGFTYNEQFF. Here the CDR3 DNA reads TGCGTCGGCGGGTTCACCTACAATGAGCAGTTCTTC.

V usage is TRBV6-5 and J usage is TRBJ2-1, with D possibly matching TRBD2 (6 bases). CDR1 is MNHEY, CDR2 SVGAGI, per germline. The CDR3 is 12 amino acids. The ends were cut back, 5 bases at V and 8 bases at J, with 10 bases in the middle. The DNA of the CDR3 is TGTGCCAGCAGTGGGTCTAGCGATGAGCAGTTCTTC. Its translation: CASSGSSDEQFF.

The V gene is TRBV30, the J gene TRBJ1-1, with D hard to call. The CDR3 has 13 amino acids. Trimming took 3 bases from V and 4 from J, leaving 12 bases between them. Germline V gives CDR1 GTSNPN, CDR2 SVGIG (reference sequence). Here the CDR3 reads CAWRGQGVTEAFF. DNA of the CDR3: TGTGCCTGGAGGGGTCAAGGAGTCACTGAAGCTTTCTTT.

The V call is TRBV5-4, the J call TRBJ2-3; TRBD1 might be the D (5 bases). The CDR3 covers 14 residues. Germline CDR1 is SGHNT and CDR2 is YYREEE (reference sequence). The ends were cut back, 0 bases at V and 3 bases at J, with 8 bases in the middle. CDR3 nucleotide sequence: TGTGCCAGCAGCTTGGATCAGGGAACAGATACGCAGTATTTT. Translated: CASSLDQGTDTQYF. The whole variable domain, filled in from reference TRBV5-4 and TRBJ2-3, reads ETGVTQSPTHLIKTRGQQVTLRCSSQSGHNTVSWYQQALGQGPQFIFQYYREEENGRGNFPPRFSGLQFPNYSSELNVNALELDDSALYLCASSLDQGTDTQYFGPGTRLTVL.

The genes are TRBV27 and TRBJ2-1; 10 bases are shared with TRBD2. With V trimmed by 4 bases and J by 6 bases, 9 bases remained unmatched. The CDR3 sequence is 16 residues long. Looked up from germline, CDR1 is MNHEY and CDR2 is SMNVEV (reference sequence). The CDR3 DNA reads as TGTGCCAGCAGTTCCCGGATGGTAGCGGGAGGCAATGAGCAGTTCTTC. Translated, it gives CASSSRMVAGGNEQFF.

The CDR3: CASSSTDEKLFF. The DNA of the CDR3 is TGTGCCAGCAGCTCTACAGATGAAAAACTGTTTTTT. The chain has TRBV7-8 and TRBJ1-4; D call uncertain. V dropped 4 bases and J dropped 6 bases, with 6 bases sitting between them. In germline, CDR1 is SGHVS, CDR2 FQNEAQ. CDR3 size: 12 residues.

This clone appeared a few times. This chain uses TRBV6-1 with TRBJ2-7, with D possibly being TRBD2 (5 bases). The CDR3 has 13 residues. V was clipped by 4 bases and J by 3 bases, with 10 bases between them. Looked up from germline, CDR1 is MNHNS and CDR2 is SASEGT. The CDR3 loop is CASSGTTSYEQYF. The CDR3 DNA sequence: TGTGCCAGCAGTGGTACAACTAGCTACGAGCAGTACTTC.

This chain uses TRBV27 with TRBJ1-1; D perhaps matches TRBD1 (6 bases). The CDR3 loop spans 16 amino acids. Germline CDR1 is MNHEY and CDR2 is SMNVEV (reference sequence). The V end was cut by 8 bases, the J end by 4 bases, with 23 bases between. The CDR3 region is CASQTDLRGAPTEAFF. The CDR3 coding sequence is TGTGCCAGCCAAACCGACCTTCGGGGGGCGCCCACTGAAGCTTTCTTT.

The V call is TRBV19, the J call TRBJ2-2, with 9 nucleotides matching TRBD1. This CDR3 comprises 13 residues. J was trimmed by 7 bases and V by 5 bases; bases with no gene match: 2. Germline CDR1 and CDR2: LNHDA and SQIVND (reference sequence). CDR3 sequence reads: CASSWDRDGELFF. CDR3 nucleotides: TGTGCCAGTAGTTGGGACAGGGACGGGGAGCTGTTTTTT.

V and J are TRBV2 and TRBJ2-7, with 10 positions matching TRBD2. The CDR3 extends over 16 amino acids. Germline values: CDR1 SNHLY, CDR2 FYNNEI. Trimming at V came to 4 bases and at J to 2 bases, leaving 8 bases not matched to a gene. CDR3 coding DNA: TGTGCCAGCAGTGGGTTCGGACTAGCGGATCCCTACGAGCAGTACTTC. It encodes CASSGFGLADPYEQYF.